This TCR beta chain was identified in a study of human T cells and chemical hapten exposure. At the level of the study: The sensitizer, 2% DPC, was used on about 2 cm by about 2 cm of upper inner arm skin. A patient group, mainly female, showed alopecia areata, totalis or universalis.

The table lists this clonotype with a few counts. Between the trimmed V and J ends, which lost 0 bases and 5 bases, there was a span of 13 bases. CDR1 is SGHAT and CDR2 is FQNNGV in the germline V gene. The CDR3 covers 15 residues. TCRdb re-derived calls from the RACE reads in MiXCR, one entry per CDR3 protein. The sample lists under 450,000 distinct CDR3 sequences; more than 4.5% were seen once. Time point reported: patch test 1, 2 weeks after DPC sensitization. Treatment noted: therapeutic diphenylcyclopropenone sensitization with weekly scalp DPC. Sequencing started from total RNA isolated from unfractionated whole blood.

The TCR originated in a woman between 45 and 65 years old with alopecia areata. Some clones in this sample may be carry-over from other donors' samples. The chain combines TRBV11-2 with TRBJ2-5, with D tentatively TRBD2 (6 bases). The sequenced sample was whole blood, obtained in connection with sensitization to the hapten diphenylcyclopropenone (DPC). The CDR3 nucleotides read TGTGCCAGCAGCTTAGATGGGGGACTCGGGGAGACCCAGTACTTC. It codes for CASSLDGGLGETQYF.